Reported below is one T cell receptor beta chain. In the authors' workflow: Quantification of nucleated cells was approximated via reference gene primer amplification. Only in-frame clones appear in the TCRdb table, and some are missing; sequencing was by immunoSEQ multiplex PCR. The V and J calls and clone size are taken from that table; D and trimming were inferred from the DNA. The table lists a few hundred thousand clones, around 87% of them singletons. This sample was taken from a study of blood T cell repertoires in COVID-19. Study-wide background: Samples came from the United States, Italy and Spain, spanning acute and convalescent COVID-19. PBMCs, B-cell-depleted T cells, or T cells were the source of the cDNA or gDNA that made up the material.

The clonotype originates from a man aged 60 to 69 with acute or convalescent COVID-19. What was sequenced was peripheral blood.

CDR3 loop: CASSLSDLTYEQYF. The CDR3 bases are TGTGCCAGCAGTTTGAGTGACTTGACCTACGAGCAGTACTTC. The chain joins TRBV28 to TRBJ2-7; D gene ambiguous. Germline V CDR1 and CDR2: MDHEN, SYDVKM. CDR3 length equals 14 residues. V was clipped by 3 bases and J by 2 bases, with 11 bases between them.